This T cell receptor (beta chain) was recorded in a study of blood T cell repertoires in COVID-19. Study background: PBMCs, B-cell-depleted T cells, or T cells were the source of the cDNA or gDNA that made up the material.

Profiled with immunoSEQ multiplex PCR; TCRdb holds only in-frame clones, not every one. The table shows fewer than 500,000 clones, with about 89% occurring only once. This clone came up once. The clonotype was recovered from a man aged 25 to 40 who had recovered from COVID-19. Sequenced material: PBMCs or T cells enriched from blood (not recorded which).

The CDR3 DNA is TGTGCCAGCTCACCATCAAACAATCAGCCCCAGCATTTT. As protein: CASSPSNNQPQHF. The chain recombines TRBV18 with TRBJ1-5; D is undetermined. Trimming took 2 bases from V and 3 from J, leaving 5 bases between them. The CDR3 has 13 residues. The germline gives CDR1 KGHSH, CDR2 LQKENI. The full variable domain, with the rest looked up from reference TRBV18 and TRBJ1-5, is NAGVMQNPRHLVRRRGQEARLRCSPMKGHSHVYWYRQLPEEGLKFMVYLQKENIIDESGMPKERFSAEFPKEGPSILRIQQVVRGDSAAYFCASSPSNNQPQHFGDGTRLSIL.